This T cell receptor beta chain is from a study of cytomegalovirus exposure and HLA in healthy donors. Broader study findings: Immune exposure was documented only through CMV serostatus. In an earlier analysis, most TCR beta V segments were productive about 87% or about 30% of the time.

Concerning this clone itself: The antigen is undetermined. In the same sample, other DNA sequences code for this CDR3.

A multiplex PCR was run with 60 Vbeta primers and 13 Jbeta primers. Sequencing used immunoSEQ multiplex PCR; TCRdb keeps in-frame clones, though not all of them. The repertoire holds some 170,000 clones, with approximately 80% as singletons. The CDR3 has 13 amino acids. V shed 4 bases and J shed 1 base, with 8 bases lying between them. Looked up from germline, CDR1 is SQVTM and CDR2 is ANQGSEA. The sequence derives from a woman aged 18 to 35 in good health and CMV-seropositive. The V call is TRBV29-1, the J call TRBJ1-5; possible D gene TRBD1, 5 bases. Sequenced: PBMCs. CDR3 in amino acids: CSVARGSNQPQHF. The CDR3 DNA reads TGCAGCGTTGCGCGGGGGAGCAATCAGCCCCAGCATTTT.